These T cell receptor beta chains were read from a single sample in a study of T cell clones after liver transplantation. Method: immunoSEQ multiplex PCR; TCRdb's copy keeps in-frame clones and lacks some. Of roughly 80,000 clones listed, about 82% were seen once; the top ten hold 0.45% to 0.6%. The sequenced sample was CD4+ T cells from blood, obtained around 45 months after liver transplant. These TCRs come from a human patient who received a liver transplant. Some T cells may be supplied by the graft donor. CDR3s include the opening cysteine and the closing phenylalanine or tryptophan. D genes are given only for firm matches. Expanded clones are given a class, and other clones once, few, many or no size at all.

v_call	clone_size	d_call	j_call	cdr3_nt	cdr3_aa
TRBV2	.	TRBD1	TRBJ2-1	TGTGCCAGCAGTGGGGACAGGCCGCATGAGCAGTTCTTC	CASSGDRPHEQFF
TRBV28	.	.	TRBJ1-2	TGTGCCAGCAACCAGGACTATGGCTACACCTTC	CASNQDYGYTF
TRBV6-1	.	.	TRBJ1-5	TGTGCCAGCAGTGTTCAGAAGGGTAGCAATCAGCCCCAGCATTTT	CASSVQKGSNQPQHF
TRBV28	few	.	TRBJ2-7	TGTGCCAGCACCACAAGAAGTTCCGAGCAGTACTTC	CASTTRSSEQYF
TRBV5-1	few	TRBD2	TRBJ2-1	TGCGCCAGCAGCTCAAGCGGGAGGGAAAACAATGAGCAGTTCTTC	CASSSSGRENNEQFF
TRBV9	.	.	TRBJ2-1	TGTGCCAGCAGCGTAGGCACAACTGACACCTACAATGAGCAGTTCTTC	CASSVGTTDTYNEQFF
TRBV28	.	.	TRBJ1-4	TGTGCCAGCACTGAGAGACCCAATGAAAAACTGTTTTTT	CASTERPNEKLFF
TRBV19	.	.	TRBJ1-1	TGTGCCAGTAGTATTGCTATCGGGGGGAACACTGAAGCTTTCTTT	CASSIAIGGNTEAFF
TRBV28	once	.	TRBJ1-2	TGTGCCAGCAGTACAGGGACGGGAAACTATGGCTACACCTTC	CASSTGTGNYGYTF
TRBV4-2	.	TRBD2	TRBJ2-1	TGTGCCAGCAGCCGCGGGACTAGCAGTTACAATGAGCAGTTCTTC	CASSRGTSSYNEQFF
TRBV30	.	.	TRBJ1-1	TGTGCCTGGAGAATGGGGGGCGAGGGGCTCTTT	CAWRMGGEGLF
TRBV18	.	.	TRBJ1-3	TGTGCCAGCTCCCTTCAGGGTGGTGGAAACACCATATATTTT	CASSLQGGGNTIYF
TRBV5-6	.	.	TRBJ2-1	TGTGCCAGCAGCCCACCTGGAAGCTACAATGAGCAGTTCTTC	CASSPPGSYNEQFF
TRBV19	.	TRBD1	TRBJ1-2	TGTGCCAGTAGTATGGGACAGATTGGCTATGGCTACACCTTC	CASSMGQIGYGYTF
TRBV19	.	.	TRBJ1-5	TGTGCCAGTAGTCGTTGGGTAGATCAGCCCCAGCATTTT	CASSRWVDQPQHF
TRBV27	.	TRBD2	TRBJ2-1	TGTGCCAGCAGTTTCCGATCAAGCGTAGCGGGAGAGTATGAGCAGTTCTTC	CASSFRSSVAGEYEQFF
TRBV19	.	.	TRBJ2-2	TGTGCCAGTAGTATGCCTAGCAGGAACACCGGGGAGCTGTTTTTT	CASSMPSRNTGELFF
TRBV7-3	.	TRBD2	TRBJ2-1	TGTGCCAGCAGCTTCGTAGCGGGAGGGCGGGGTGAGCAGTTCTTC	CASSFVAGGRGEQFF
TRBV6-6	.	TRBD2	TRBJ2-1	TGTGCCAGCAGAACTAGCGGGCTTTACTACAATGAGCAGTTCTTC	CASRTSGLYYNEQFF
TRBV5-8	.	TRBD2	TRBJ2-3	TGTGCCAGCAGCGTTCTGAGCGGGGCAGATACGCAGTATTTT	CASSVLSGADTQYF
TRBV9	.	.	TRBJ2-1	TGTGCCAGCAGCGTAGGCGGGACCATCTACAATGAGCAGTTCTTC	CASSVGGTIYNEQFF
TRBV27	few	.	TRBJ2-3	TGTGCCAGCAGTTGGGGTTTGGCTGTAGGAGATACGCAGTATTTT	CASSWGLAVGDTQYF
TRBV15	.	.	TRBJ2-2	TGTGCCACCAGCAGAGATGGCACCGGGGAGCTGTTTTTT	CATSRDGTGELFF
TRBV5-1	.	TRBD2	TRBJ2-3	TGCGCCAGCAGCGTAGCCCGGACTAGCGGAACTAGCACAGATACGCAGTATTTT	CASSVARTSGTSTDTQYF
TRBV9	.	.	TRBJ1-2	TGTGCCAGCAGCGTAGAACACTACAACTATGGCTACACCTTC	CASSVEHYNYGYTF
TRBV2	.	.	TRBJ2-3	TGTGCCAGCAGTCCCCGGGACGTCGGCACAGATACGCAGTATTTT	CASSPRDVGTDTQYF
TRBV7-2	few	.	TRBJ2-7	TGTGCCAGCAGCCTAGTGGGGACTGCCGAAATGTACTTC	CASSLVGTAEMYF